The 10 T cell receptor beta chains listed next were all sequenced from one sample in a study of T cells in localized non-small cell lung cancer. TCRdb keeps only in-frame clones here, not all; method: immunoSEQ multiplex PCR. The repertoire holds under 40,000 clones, 85% to 90% seen once, with less than 5.5% in the top ten. The sample in question was peripheral blood, obtained before any cancer treatment. These receptors were taken from an older male donor with stage III lung adenocarcinoma.

The chain combines TRBV9 with TRBJ2-7, with 7 bases aligning to TRBD2. The CDR3 has 16 residues. V was pared by 4 bases and J by 5 bases, with 15 bases of the junction left unmatched. Germline V gives CDR1 SGDLS, CDR2 YYNGEE. Here the CDR3 reads CASSQRVGGIPHEQYF. In nucleotides, the CDR3 is TGTGCCAGCAGCCAAAGAGTCGGGGGGATCCCCCACGAGCAGTACTTC.

V gene TRBV6-6 combines with J gene TRBJ1-2; D is unresolved. V dropped 5 bases and J dropped 8 bases, with 9 bases sitting between them. Germline CDR1 reads MNHNY; CDR2 reads SVGAGI (reference sequence). The CDR3 is 11 residues long. The CDR3 region is CASSELGGYTF. As DNA, the CDR3 is TGTGCCAGCAGTGAGTTGGGAGGCTACACCTTC.

This clone appeared once. The chain recombines TRBV2 with TRBJ1-5; D may be TRBD1 (6 bases). CDR3 size: 13 residues. The V and J ends lost 9 bases and 6 bases respectively, with 15 bases between them. In germline, CDR1 is SNHLY, CDR2 FYNNEI. The CDR3 reads CARSTGPLQPQHF. The CDR3 nucleotides are TGTGCCAGAAGTACAGGGCCCCTTCAGCCCCAGCATTTT.

This clone was observed a single time. This rearrangement joins TRBV6-1 to TRBJ2-7; TRBD2 might be the D (7 bases). Between the trimmed V and J ends, which lost 10 bases and 7 bases, there was a span of 20 bases. This CDR3 has 13 residues. Per the germline V gene, CDR1 is MNHNS and CDR2 is SASEGT. DNA for the CDR3: TGTGCCACCACGAAATGGGGGGGGCTTGAGCAGTACTTC. It specifies CATTKWGGLEQYF.

The V gene is TRBV6-5, the J gene TRBJ1-2; a weak D match, TRBD1 (6 bases). Trimming left V 2 bases short and J 5 bases short, with 15 bases between. CDR1 is MNHEY and CDR2 is SVGAGI in the germline V gene. The CDR3 is 15 residues long. The CDR3 DNA reads TGTGCCAGCAGTTACACGGCAGGGGCGTCGTATGGCTACACCTTC. This sequence encodes CASSYTAGASYGYTF.

The chain couples TRBV7-8 to TRBJ1-2; 9 nucleotides line up with TRBD1. V trimming: 2 bases; J trimming: 1 base; junction bases outside the gene matches: 2. The CDR3 runs to 15 residues. The V gene's germline CDR1 is SGHVS and CDR2 FQNEAQ. CDR3 protein: CASSLRDRVNYGYTF. The DNA for the CDR3 is TGTGCCAGCAGCTTAAGGGACAGGGTTAACTATGGCTACACCTTC.

The gene calls are TRBV5-8 and TRBJ2-6; a weak D match, TRBD2 (5 bases). Per the germline V gene, CDR1 is SGHTS and CDR2 is YDEGEE. The CDR3 spans 16 residues. V shed 3 bases and J shed 4 bases, with 14 bases lying between them. Written as DNA, the CDR3 is TGTGCCAGCAGCTCGTATGTGGGCGGGGGGGCCAACGTCCTGACTTTC. Translated: CASSSYVGGGANVLTF. Full variable domain (outside the CDR3, taken from reference TRBV5-8 and TRBJ2-6): EAGVTQSPTHLIKTRGQQATLRCSPISGHTSVYWYQQALGLGLQFLLWYDEGEERNRGNFPPRFSGRQFPNYSSELNVNALELEDSALYLCASSSYVGGGANVLTFGAGSRLTVL.

V is TRBV6-6 and J is TRBJ1-2; a possible D gene is TRBD1 (6 bases). CDR1 is MNHNY and CDR2 is SVGAGI in the germline V gene (reference sequence). The CDR3 consists of 16 residues. V lost 6 bases, J lost 0 bases, and 17 bases lay in between. In DNA, the CDR3 is TGTGCCAGCAGCCAAGACAGGCCCCAAGCTAACTATGGCTACACCTTC. Translated: CASSQDRPQANYGYTF.

Only a few counts were recorded for this clone. The chain joins TRBV5-6 to TRBJ1-5; 8 bases agree with TRBD1. Trimming at V came to 2 bases and at J to 7 bases, leaving 5 bases not matched to a gene. This CDR3 contains 14 residues. Germline V gene data show CDR1 as SGHDT and CDR2 as YYEEEE. The CDR3 bases are TGTGCCAGCAGCTTTTCAGGGGGCGGCCAGCCCCAGCATTTT. Protein product: CASSFSGGGQPQHF.

This chain joins TRBV28 and TRBJ1-1; 9 bases agree with TRBD1. Germline CDR1 MDHEN, CDR2 SYDVKM. This CDR3 contains 14 residues. The V gene end was trimmed by 6 bases and the J gene end by 5 bases; junction bases not matched to a gene: 7. The CDR3 is CASRPGTGLTEAFF. In nucleotides, the CDR3 is TGTGCCAGCAGACCCGGGACAGGGCTTACTGAAGCTTTCTTT. Full variable domain (missing parts from reference TRBV28 and TRBJ1-1): DVKVTQSSRYLVKRTGEKVFLECVQDMDHENMFWYRQDPGLGLRLIYFSYDVKMKEKGDIPEGYSVSREKKERFSLILESASTNQTSMYLCASRPGTGLTEAFFGQGTRLTVV.